Below, 10 T cell receptor beta chains from the same sample are listed, as sequenced in a study of response to subunit inactivated influenza vaccine. TCRdb processed the RT-PCR reads anew with MiXCR; each CDR3 protein has one entry. The table has around 160,000 distinct CDR3 sequences, 11% seen once. The starting material was non-naive T cells sorted from PBMCs, obtained roughly 47 days after vaccination. All receptors derive from a man aged 50 to 59 who received an inactivated influenza vaccine.

CDR3 sequence: CASTQRGYGYTF. The CDR3 coding sequence is TGTGCCAGCACCCAACGGGGCTATGGCTACACCTTC. The chain combines TRBV5-5 with TRBJ1-2; D unclear. Deletions cut 6 bases from V and 4 bases from J, with 10 bases between. CDR3 size: 12 residues. The germline V gene has CDR1 SGHKS and CDR2 YYEKEE (reference sequence).

This chain links TRBV7-9 with TRBJ1-2; TRBD1 is a possible D gene (5 bases). V was cut by 5 bases and J by 3 bases, with 13 bases left in between. The CDR3 consists of 14 residues. Looked up from germline, CDR1 is SEHNR and CDR2 is FQNEAQ (reference sequence). The CDR3 region is CASSLGTWDYGYTF. The CDR3 DNA is TGTGCCAGCAGCCTAGGGACCTGGGACTATGGCTACACCTTC.

The rearrangement joins TRBV2 to TRBJ1-1; a possible D gene is TRBD1 (5 bases). CDR1 and CDR2 from the germline V gene are SNHLY and FYNNEI. This CDR3 is built from 13 residues. V lost 3 bases and J lost 3, with 8 bases in between. CDR3 coding DNA: TGTGCCAGCAGTGACAGGGTGGACACTGAAGCTTTCTTT. It is translated as CASSDRVDTEAFF.

The J gene is TRBJ2-7, the V gene TRBV14, with 9 bases that match TRBD1. This CDR3 region has 15 residues. The germline gives CDR1 SGHDN, CDR2 FVKESK. V was clipped by 4 bases and J by 5 bases; unmatched bases: 9. The CDR3 is CASSLPGQGSHEQYF. The CDR3 coding sequence is TGTGCCAGCAGCCTCCCGGGACAGGGTTCCCACGAGCAGTACTTC.

This clonotype was seen ten or more times. The V and J genes are TRBV6-2 or TRBV6-3 and TRBJ2-7, with 7 bases lining up with TRBD1. The germline V gene has CDR1 MNHEY and CDR2 SVGEGT. V shed 6 bases and J 0 bases; nucleotides not matched to a gene: 8. This CDR3 is built from 15 residues. CDR3 protein: CASRVDRLASYEQYF. The CDR3 bases are TGTGCCAGCAGAGTGGACAGGTTAGCCTCCTACGAGCAGTACTTC.

This clonotype appeared many times. The chain is built from TRBV4-2 and TRBJ2-1, with TRBD1 as a possible D gene (6 bases). Germline V lookup: CDR1 LGHNA, CDR2 YNFKEQ. This CDR3 is built from 14 residues. V dropped 1 base and J dropped 5 bases, with 9 bases sitting between them. The CDR3 nucleotides read TGTGCCAGCAGCCAAGTCCAGGGGAACAATGAGCAGTTCTTC. Encoded protein: CASSQVQGNNEQFF.

This clonotype was detected ten times or more. The rearrangement joins TRBV4-1 to TRBJ2-7; TRBD2 matches at 8 bases. Unmatched junction bases numbered 18, after V lost 6 bases and J lost 2 bases. From germline, CDR1 is MGHRA and CDR2 YSYEKL. CDR3 length: 18 residues. The CDR3 loop reads CASRPALAGLVLPYEQYF. DNA for the CDR3: TGCGCCAGCAGGCCGGCCTTAGCGGGACTAGTACTCCCCTACGAGCAGTACTTC.

Only a few counts were recorded for this clonotype. The genes are TRBV29-1 and TRBJ2-7; 11 nucleotides line up with TRBD1. The length of the CDR3 is 15 residues. The trim removed 0 bases at V and 4 bases at J, leaving 5 bases unmatched. CDR1 is SQVTM, CDR2 ANQGSEA, per germline. In DNA form, the CDR3 reads TGCAGCGTTGAAGATGGACAGGGGGCGCGATACGAGCAGTACTTC. Translation gives CSVEDGQGARYEQYF.

This clonotype showed up just a few times. The chain uses TRBV2 and TRBJ2-2; D gene unclear. This CDR3 spans 17 amino acids. Germline CDR1 SNHLY, CDR2 FYNNEI. The V and J ends lost 3 bases and 3 bases respectively, with 17 bases between them. The CDR3 is CASSDIRLPGDTGELFF. CDR3 bases: TGTGCCAGCAGTGACATTAGGCTCCCCGGTGACACCGGGGAGCTGTTTTTT.

This clonotype has only a few counts. V usage is TRBV9 and J usage is TRBJ2-3; perhaps TRBD2 as D (5 bases). The CDR3 sequence is 15 residues long. Trimming left V 0 bases short and J 0 bases short, with 8 bases between. Looked up from germline, CDR1 is SGDLS and CDR2 is YYNGEE. The CDR3 spells CASSVGGRSTDTQYF. The CDR3 DNA sequence: TGTGCCAGCAGCGTAGGAGGGCGCAGCACAGATACGCAGTATTTT.